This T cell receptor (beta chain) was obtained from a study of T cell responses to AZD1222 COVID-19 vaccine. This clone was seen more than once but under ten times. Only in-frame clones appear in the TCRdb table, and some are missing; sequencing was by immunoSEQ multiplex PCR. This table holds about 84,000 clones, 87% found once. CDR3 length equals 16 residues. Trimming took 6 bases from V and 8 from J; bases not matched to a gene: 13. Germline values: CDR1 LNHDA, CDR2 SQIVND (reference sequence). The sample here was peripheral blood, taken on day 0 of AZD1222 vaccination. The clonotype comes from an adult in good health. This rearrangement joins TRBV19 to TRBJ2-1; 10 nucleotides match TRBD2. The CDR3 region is CASSPRTSGVWDEQFF. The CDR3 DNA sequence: TGTGCCAGTAGCCCTCGCACTAGCGGGGTCTGGGATGAGCAGTTCTTC.